The following is a T cell receptor beta chain sequence with its context. V lost 5 bases, J lost 0 bases, and 10 bases lay in between. Looked up from germline, CDR1 is SGDLS and CDR2 is YYNGEE. This CDR3 has 14 residues. This record comes from a study of blood T cell repertoires in COVID-19. The overall study: Samples came from the United States, Italy and Spain, spanning acute and convalescent COVID-19.

In the original workflow: Reference gene primer amplification gave estimated nucleated cell counts. TCRdb's table, derived via immunoSEQ multiplex PCR, lists solely in-frame clones and lacks some. The DNA was the basis for D and trimming; V, J and clone size are from that table. This sample yields a few hundred thousand clones, of which about nine tenths are seen a single time; approximately 2% belongs to the top ten. The receptor's source is a man aged 18 to 30 with active or convalescent COVID-19. The V and J genes are TRBV9 and TRBJ2-3; D not resolved. Sample: peripheral blood. CDR3 in amino acids: CASSPTPSTDTQYF. DNA of the CDR3: TGTGCCAGCAGTCCTACTCCCAGCACAGATACGCAGTATTTT.